These T cell receptor beta chains were read from a single sample in a study of siplizumab effects on memory and regulatory T cells. Assay used: immunoSEQ multiplex PCR; TCRdb lists only in-frame clones, some missing. The sample lists about 100,000 clones; 75% to 95% were seen once. The sample was CD4+ T cells sorted from blood. The source is a human donor in good health. Some clones in this sample may be carry-over from other donors' samples. Each CDR3 is given with its conserved first and last residue. A D gene is named only where the DNA matches it firmly. Not every row has a clone size; where given, it reads once, few, many or a size class.

clone size,CDR3 length,D gene,J gene,V gene,CDR3 DNA,CDR3 protein
NA,14,NA,TRBJ2-7,TRBV28,TGTGCCAGCAGTTTAGAACAGGTTATCTACGAGCAGTACTTC,CASSLEQVIYEQYF
once,16,NA,TRBJ1-3,TRBV10-3,TGTGCCATCAGCACATTAAACGGGATTTCTGGAAACACCATATATTTT,CAISTLNGISGNTIYF
NA,15,NA,TRBJ1-4,TRBV9,TGTGCCAGCAGCGTAGAAGGTCACGACAATGAAAAACTGTTTTTT,CASSVEGHDNEKLFF
NA,14,NA,TRBJ1-6,TRBV5-1,TGCGCCAGCAGCTCGGGGGAACGGAATTCACCCCTCCACTTT,CASSSGERNSPLHF
NA,16,NA,TRBJ1-3,TRBV11-3,TGTGCCAGCAGCCTCGAGGGGGGCGTCTCTGGAAACACCATATATTTT,CASSLEGGVSGNTIYF
NA,14,NA,TRBJ2-2,TRBV28,TGTGCCAGCAGATCAGGAGGTGAGACCGGGGAGCTGTTTTTT,CASRSGGETGELFF
NA,14,NA,TRBJ1-5,TRBV5-1,TGCGCCAGCAGCCAGGACGGGCTCAATCAGCCCCAGCATTTT,CASSQDGLNQPQHF
NA,15,TRBD1,TRBJ1-5,TRBV19,TGTGCCAGTAGTACCCCAGGGGGAAGCAATCAGCCCCAGCATTTT,CASSTPGGSNQPQHF
NA,18,TRBD1,TRBJ2-4,TRBV2,TGTGCCAGCAGAGCCGGGACAGGGGGGAGCTTAGCCAAAAACATTCAGTACTTC,CASRAGTGGSLAKNIQYF
NA,14,TRBD2,TRBJ2-1,TRBV7-6,TGTGCCAGCAGCTTAATAGGGCGGGGGAATGAGCAGTTCTTC,CASSLIGRGNEQFF
NA,15,NA,TRBJ2-3,TRBV5-6,TGTGCCAGCAGCCTCGGGACCGGACTAACAGATACGCAGTATTTT,CASSLGTGLTDTQYF
NA,14,NA,TRBJ2-7,TRBV5-4,TGTGCCAGCAGCTTGGAGTTGACTAGTAGTGTGCAGTACTTC,CASSLELTSSVQYF
NA,15,NA,TRBJ1-5,TRBV19,TGTGCCAGTAGTAGTAGGGCCCGAGGCAATCAGCCCCAGCATTTT,CASSSRARGNQPQHF
NA,12,TRBD1,TRBJ1-2,TRBV2,TGTGCCAGCAGCGTAGGGGGCAGGGGCTACACCTTC,CASSVGGRGYTF
NA,13,NA,TRBJ1-2,TRBV11-2,TGTGCCAGCAGCGCAAGACAGGCAGGCGGCTACACCTTC,CASSARQAGGYTF
NA,14,TRBD1,TRBJ2-5,TRBV12-5,TGTGCTAGTGGTTTGGGACAGGGCAGGGAGACCCAGTACTTC,CASGLGQGRETQYF
few,16,TRBD2,TRBJ2-2,TRBV9,TGTGCCAGCAGCGTAGGCGGGAGTATCCCCACCGGGGAGCTGTTTTTT,CASSVGGSIPTGELFF
NA,18,TRBD2,TRBJ2-7,TRBV7-2,TGTGCCAGCAGCAAGGGACTAGCGGGAGCGGCGGAAAAAAAAGAGCAGTACTTC,CASSKGLAGAAEKKEQYF
NA,16,NA,TRBJ2-2,TRBV7-9,TGTGCCAGCAGCTTAGGACGCGCAACGAACACCGGGGAGCTGTTTTTT,CASSLGRATNTGELFF